This T cell receptor beta chain is from a study of OX40 agonist ivuxolimab in advanced cancers. Produced via immunoSEQ multiplex PCR; TCRdb's table is partial and in-frame only. The table records around 88,000 clones, around 92% of them present only once. With 0 bases removed from V and 2 bases from J, the gap between germline ends came to 16 bases. Germline CDR1 WSHSY, CDR2 SAAADI. This CDR3 is built from 17 residues. This clone was seen a handful of times. The chain carries TRBV10-2 and TRBJ1-1; no clear D. Sequenced here: CD4+ or CD8+ T cells sorted from blood, sampled in a trial of the OX40 agonist ivuxolimab. The source of this sequence is an adult with an advanced solid tumor such as melanoma, head and neck, liver or kidney cancer. CDR3: CASSESVSAMLNTEAFF. The CDR3 DNA reads as TGCGCCAGCAGTGAGTCGGTCTCAGCCATGCTTAACACTGAAGCTTTCTTT.